The rows below give T cell receptor beta chains drawn from one sample of a study of glioma-infiltrating T cells. TCRdb reprocessed the multiplex PCR reads with MiXCR, giving one entry per CDR3 protein. Here the sample spans roughly 200,000 distinct CDR3 sequences, around 42% being singletons. Sample: glioma tissue, nonneoplastic brain tissue, or PBMCs (not recorded which). These receptors came from a human donor with low-grade glioma or glioblastoma, undergoing nonglioma brain surgery, or in good health (not recorded which). Each CDR3 is given with its conserved first and last residue. Fields, in order: J gene, D gene, V gene, clone size, CDR3 protein, CDR3 DNA. D genes are given only for firm matches. Clone size is stated in some rows and not others, as once, few, many or a class when expanded.

TRBJ1-1,TRBD1,TRBV5-1,few,CASGQDPRSTEAFF,TGCGCCAGCGGACAGGACCCTAGGAGCACTGAAGCTTTCTTT
TRBJ1-1,NA,TRBV5-1,NA,CASSLERNTEAFF,TGCGCCAGCAGCCTCGAAAGAAACACTGAAGCTTTCTTT
TRBJ2-7,NA,TRBV7-2,many,CASSFTGFSYEQYF,TGTGCCAGCAGCTTTACAGGATTTTCCTACGAGCAGTACTTC
TRBJ2-3,NA,TRBV11-2,NA,CASSLRASKDTQYF,TGTGCCAGCAGCTTAAGAGCGAGCAAAGATACGCAGTATTTT
TRBJ1-1,NA,TRBV29-1,many,CSVDGAEAFF,TGCAGCGTTGACGGGGCTGAAGCTTTCTTT
TRBJ2-7,NA,TRBV12-3/TRBV12-4,few,CASSSPIGSYEQYF,TGTGCCAGCAGTTCCCCTATCGGGAGTTACGAGCAGTACTTC
TRBJ2-4,NA,TRBV28,many,CASSAAVQNIQYF,TGTGCCAGCAGTGCCGCCGTGCAAAACATTCAGTACTTC
TRBJ2-7,TRBD2,TRBV27,NA,CASSLRLAYEQYF,TGTGCCAGCAGTCTAAGACTAGCGTACGAGCAGTACTTC
TRBJ2-6,NA,TRBV28,NA,CASRREASGANVLTF,TGTGCCAGCAGACGGGAAGCCTCTGGGGCCAACGTCCTGACTTTC
TRBJ1-2,NA,TRBV5-1,NA,CASSLLEGSYTF,TGCGCCAGCAGCTTGCTCGAGGGTTCCTACACCTTC
TRBJ1-5,NA,TRBV28,NA,CASSLYSGARGNQPQNF,TGTGCCAGCAGTTTATACTCTGGGGCGCGAGGCAATCAGCCCCAGAATTTT
TRBJ2-7,NA,TRBV29-1,NA,CSVGTGLYEQYF,TGCAGCGTTGGGACGGGGCTTTACGAGCAGTACTTC
TRBJ1-1,NA,TRBV29-1,NA,CSVDGNSAFF,TGCAGCGTTGATGGGAACTCAGCTTTCTTT
TRBJ2-7,NA,TRBV4-1,NA,CASSQENREGYEQYF,TGCGCCAGCAGCCAAGAAAACAGGGAGGGCTACGAGCAGTACTTC
TRBJ2-7,NA,TRBV5-1,few,CASSLSGTEIYEQYF,TGCGCCAGCAGCTTGAGTGGGACCGAGATCTACGAGCAGTACTTC
TRBJ1-1,NA,TRBV11-3,NA,CASSLSSQSEAFF,TGTGCCAGCAGCTTAAGTTCTCAGAGTGAAGCTTTCTTT
TRBJ2-2,NA,TRBV7-9,NA,CAPEVNTGELFF,TGTGCCCCCGAGGTCAACACCGGGGAGCTGTTTTTT
TRBJ2-7,NA,TRBV6-1,NA,CARRCDSYEQYF,TGTGCCAGAAGGTGCGACAGCTACGAGCAGTACTTC
TRBJ2-7,TRBD2,TRBV7-2,few,CASSFELAGGVIYEQYF,TGTGCCAGCAGCTTCGAGCTAGCGGGAGGGGTTATATACGAGCAGTACTTC
TRBJ2-3,NA,TRBV18,many,CASSPGASTDTQYF,TGTGCCAGCTCACCAGGGGCTAGCACAGATACGCAGTATTTT
TRBJ2-3,NA,TRBV7-2,NA,CASSRLGAYEQFF,TGTGCCAGCAGCCGACTAGGGGCCTACGAGCAGTTCTTT
TRBJ2-3,TRBD1,TRBV12-3/TRBV12-4,few,CASSRTGLSDTQYF,TGTGCCAGCAGTCGGACAGGACTTTCAGATACGCAGTATTTT
TRBJ2-1,TRBD2,TRBV6-6,many,CASSYSGRLNEQFF,TGTGCCAGCAGTTACAGCGGGAGGCTCAATGAGCAGTTCTTC
TRBJ2-1,NA,TRBV10-3,many,CAISVGSYNEQFF,TGTGCCATCAGTGTGGGCTCCTACAATGAGCAGTTCTTC
TRBJ2-7,TRBD1,TRBV6-2/TRBV6-3,NA,CASTDQGVEQYF,TGTGCCAGCACCGACCAGGGGGTGGAGCAGTACTTC
TRBJ2-7,NA,TRBV7-9,many,CASSLAGTYEQYF,TGTGCCAGCAGCTTAGCAGGGACCTACGAGCAGTACTTC
TRBJ1-2,NA,TRBV6-6,few,CASSYSSLATRSDGYTF,TGTGCCAGCAGTTACTCGAGTCTGGCCACGCGCTCCGATGGCTACACCTTC
TRBJ1-5,NA,TRBV20-1,many,CSARQGYSNQPQHF,TGCAGTGCTAGACAGGGGTATAGCAATCAGCCCCAGCATTTT
TRBJ2-5,NA,TRBV6-2/TRBV6-3,NA,CASSGGGRPESQYF,TGTGCCAGCAGTGGAGGGGGGCGCCCGGAGAGCCAGTACTTC